The rows below give T cell receptor beta chains drawn from one sample of a study of cytomegalovirus exposure and HLA in healthy donors. This table comes from immunoSEQ multiplex PCR, and its TCRdb copy is limited to in-frame clones, with some not included. The data contain approximately 90,000 clones, about 60% of them singletons. Sequencing input: PBMCs. The receptor set was obtained from a woman aged 30 to 39 in good health and CMV-seronegative. Each CDR3 is given without its conserved first and last residue.

j_call v_call cdr3_aa
TRBJ1-4 TRBV6-1 ASSFRGDLQKLF
TRBJ1-1 TRBV19 ASILGEGTEAF
TRBJ1-4 TRBV7-2 ASSEMGQPNEKLF
TRBJ2-7 TRBV5-4 ASRYGTSGRRGHEQY
TRBJ1-1 TRBV11-3 ASSLGGQGTTEAF
TRBJ2-1 TRBV5-1 ASSLGLAGGPAYNEQF
TRBJ2-5 TRBV7-3 ASSPQGTGGETQY
TRBJ2-7 TRBV4-1 ASSSRQTHEQY
TRBJ2-3 TRBV19 ASSPGRESSDTQY
TRBJ2-7 TRBV9 ASSVAASSYEQY
TRBJ2-1 TRBV9 ASSVVAREWNEQF
TRBJ1-2 TRBV5-5 ASSQTPITAANYGYT
TRBJ1-2 TRBV5-6 ASSFIQRANYGYT
TRBJ2-7 TRBV6-5 ASSYGGAEQY
TRBJ2-7 TRBV5-1 ASSVGETYEQY
TRBJ1-4 TRBV18 ASSPQTGSGEKLF
TRBJ1-1 TRBV18 ASSPAAPTALRSAF
TRBJ2-7 TRBV29-1 SGGQAPYEQY
TRBJ2-1 TRBV10-3 AISVLAGVGRNEQF
TRBJ1-4 TRBV28 ASTYGDNREKLF
TRBJ2-1 TRBV5-1 ASSEMGHQPYNEQF
TRBJ1-1 TRBV4-3 ASSQEAGNTEAF
TRBJ2-7 TRBV5-4 ASSWSGTGNYEQY
TRBJ1-2 TRBV5-6 ASSFPYRDGGYT
TRBJ2-7 TRBV19 ASSSRGTGSGYEQY
TRBJ2-7 TRBV5-6 ASSISGSLREQY
TRBJ1-1 TRBV6-5 ASSYSRQGNTEAF
TRBJ2-1 TRBV4-1 ASSSRLGNEQF
TRBJ2-7 TRBV23-1 ASSQCRGAYEQY
TRBJ1-1 TRBV5-1 ASSYLRRSTEAF
TRBJ2-1 TRBV9 ASSVGSADNEQF
TRBJ1-3 TRBV7-9 ASSPKTGVQGNTIY
TRBJ2-1 TRBV7-8 ASSPGGPSNEQF
TRBJ2-5 TRBV7-2 ASSSGTGLGETQY
TRBJ2-2 TRBV30 AWSVPDRTDGELF
TRBJ1-5 TRBV19 ASSGPGSGDQPQH
TRBJ1-2 TRBV6-5 ASSYSGGGYGYT
TRBJ2-1 TRBV19 ASRVVSGGLYNEQF
TRBJ2-1 TRBV9 AGGSGRYGEQF
TRBJ2-7 TRBV7-2 ASSFQFTSGKTYEQY
TRBJ2-1 TRBV4-1 ASSQSGVTRIYNEQF
TRBJ1-1 TRBV6-4 ASMGQGTHEAF
TRBJ2-7 TRBV12-5 ASGLETRAYGNEQY
TRBJ1-1 TRBV6-5 ASSYSRQQNTEAF
TRBJ1-5 TRBV28 ASTKRGGGQPQH
TRBJ2-7 TRBV28 ASSLTLAGHYEQY
TRBJ1-5 TRBV9 ASSVDPGINQPQH
TRBJ1-5 TRBV19 ASSYGTGSTLGAPREPQH
TRBJ2-2 TRBV4-2 ASSQVGSWDTGELF
TRBJ2-3 TRBV4-3 ASSQGLAGTDTQY
TRBJ2-2 TRBV28 ASSLGAPNTGELF
TRBJ2-3 TRBV4-2 ASRPGLAGPDTQY
TRBJ1-1 TRBV7-9 ASSGGQGTEAF
TRBJ2-5 TRBV13 ASSLLAGGYQETQY
TRBJ1-1 TRBV10-3 AISEHRWIGAEGGNTEAF